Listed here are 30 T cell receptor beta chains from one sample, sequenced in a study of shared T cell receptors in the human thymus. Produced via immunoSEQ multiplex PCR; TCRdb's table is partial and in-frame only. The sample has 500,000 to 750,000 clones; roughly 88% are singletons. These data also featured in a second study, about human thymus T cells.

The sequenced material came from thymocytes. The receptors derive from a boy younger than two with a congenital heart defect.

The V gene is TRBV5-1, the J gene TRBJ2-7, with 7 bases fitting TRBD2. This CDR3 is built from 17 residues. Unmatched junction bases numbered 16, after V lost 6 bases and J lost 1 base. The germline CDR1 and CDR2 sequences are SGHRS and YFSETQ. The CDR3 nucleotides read TGCGCCAGCATGTGCGGGAGTAATAGGCGGGGATCCTACGAGCAGTACTTC. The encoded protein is CASMCGSNRRGSYEQYF.

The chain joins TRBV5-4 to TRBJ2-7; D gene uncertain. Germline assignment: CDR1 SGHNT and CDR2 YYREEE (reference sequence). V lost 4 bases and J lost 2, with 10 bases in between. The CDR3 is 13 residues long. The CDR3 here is CASSLDLAYEQYF. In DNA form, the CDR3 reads TGTGCCAGCAGCCTTGATCTAGCCTACGAGCAGTACTTC.

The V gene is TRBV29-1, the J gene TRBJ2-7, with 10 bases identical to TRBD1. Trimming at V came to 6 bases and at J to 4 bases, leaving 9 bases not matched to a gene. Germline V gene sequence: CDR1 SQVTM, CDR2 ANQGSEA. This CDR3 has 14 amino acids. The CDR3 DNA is TGCAGCGTCGCAATAGGGACAGGGGTATACGAGCAGTACTTC. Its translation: CSVAIGTGVYEQYF.

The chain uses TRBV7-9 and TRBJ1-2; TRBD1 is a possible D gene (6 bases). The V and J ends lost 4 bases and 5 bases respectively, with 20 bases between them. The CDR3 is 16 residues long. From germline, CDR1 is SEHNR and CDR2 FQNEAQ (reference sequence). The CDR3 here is CASSSLLARGQYGYTF. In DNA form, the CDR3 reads TGTGCCAGCAGCTCCCTTTTAGCCCGAGGACAGTATGGCTACACCTTC.

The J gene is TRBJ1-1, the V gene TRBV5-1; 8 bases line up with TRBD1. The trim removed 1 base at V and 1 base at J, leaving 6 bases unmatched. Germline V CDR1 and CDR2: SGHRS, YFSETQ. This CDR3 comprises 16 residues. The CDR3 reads CASSLRFDRGNTEAFF. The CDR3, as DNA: TGCGCCAGCAGCTTGCGGTTTGACAGGGGGAACACTGAAGCTTTCTTT.

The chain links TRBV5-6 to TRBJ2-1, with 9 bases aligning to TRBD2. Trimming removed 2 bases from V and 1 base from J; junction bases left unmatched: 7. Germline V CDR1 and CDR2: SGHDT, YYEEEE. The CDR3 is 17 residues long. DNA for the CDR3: TGTGCCAGCAGCTTCGAGCGGGAGGATGTTTCCTACAATGAGCAGTTCTTC. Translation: CASSFEREDVSYNEQFF.

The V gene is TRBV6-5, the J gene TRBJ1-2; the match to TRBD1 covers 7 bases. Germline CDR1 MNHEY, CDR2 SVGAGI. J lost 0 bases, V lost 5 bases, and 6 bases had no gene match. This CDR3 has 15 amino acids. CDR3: CASSHNRGPNYGYTF. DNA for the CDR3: TGTGCCAGCAGTCACAACAGGGGCCCTAACTATGGCTACACCTTC.

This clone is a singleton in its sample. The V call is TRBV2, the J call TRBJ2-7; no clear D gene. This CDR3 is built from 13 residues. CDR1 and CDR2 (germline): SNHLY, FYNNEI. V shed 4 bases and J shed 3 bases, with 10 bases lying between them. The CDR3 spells CASSVYHRYEQYF. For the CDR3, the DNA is TGTGCCAGCAGTGTCTACCACCGCTACGAGCAGTACTTC.

CDR3 coding DNA: TGTGCCAGCAGCCGCTGGACTAGCGGTTACGAGCAGTACTTC. Translation gives CASSRWTSGYEQYF. J is TRBJ2-7 and V is TRBV7-2; TRBD2 matches 10 bases. This CDR3 region has 14 residues. V trimming: 5 bases; J trimming: 4 bases; junction bases outside the gene matches: 5. CDR1 is SGHTA and CDR2 is FQGNSA in the germline V gene.

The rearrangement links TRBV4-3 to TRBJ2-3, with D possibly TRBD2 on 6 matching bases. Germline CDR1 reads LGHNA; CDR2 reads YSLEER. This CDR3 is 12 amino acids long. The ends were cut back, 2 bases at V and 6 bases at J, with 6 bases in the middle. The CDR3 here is CASSQSGDTQYF. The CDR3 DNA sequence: TGCGCCAGCAGCCAAAGCGGGGATACGCAGTATTTT.

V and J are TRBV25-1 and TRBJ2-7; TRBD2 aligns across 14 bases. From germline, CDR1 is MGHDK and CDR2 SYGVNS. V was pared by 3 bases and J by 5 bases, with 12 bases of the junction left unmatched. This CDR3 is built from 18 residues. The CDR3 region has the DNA TGTGCCAGCAGTGATCCGACCGGGACTAGCGGGAGTATGCACGAGCAGTACTTC. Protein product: CASSDPTGTSGSMHEQYF.

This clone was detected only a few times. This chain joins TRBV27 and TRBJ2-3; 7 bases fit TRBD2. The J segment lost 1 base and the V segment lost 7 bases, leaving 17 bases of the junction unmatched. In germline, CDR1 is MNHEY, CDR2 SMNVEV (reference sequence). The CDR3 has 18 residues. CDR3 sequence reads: CASTIQGDYNPRTDTQYF. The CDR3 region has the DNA TGTGCCAGCACCATCCAAGGGGACTACAATCCCCGCACAGATACGCAGTATTTT.

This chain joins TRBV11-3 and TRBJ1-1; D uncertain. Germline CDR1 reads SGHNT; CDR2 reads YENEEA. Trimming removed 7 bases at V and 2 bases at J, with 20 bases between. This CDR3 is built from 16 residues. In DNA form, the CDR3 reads TGTGCCAGCACCCCATTCGCAGGAGGAAGTAACACTGAAGCTTTCTTT. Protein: CASTPFAGGSNTEAFF.

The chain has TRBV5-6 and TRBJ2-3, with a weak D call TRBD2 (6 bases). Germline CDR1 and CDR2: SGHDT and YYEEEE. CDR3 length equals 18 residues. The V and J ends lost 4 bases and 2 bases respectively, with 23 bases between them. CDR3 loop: CASSLGIWGEYSTDTQYF. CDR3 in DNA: TGTGCCAGCAGCCTAGGAATATGGGGGGAGTATTCCACAGATACGCAGTATTTT.

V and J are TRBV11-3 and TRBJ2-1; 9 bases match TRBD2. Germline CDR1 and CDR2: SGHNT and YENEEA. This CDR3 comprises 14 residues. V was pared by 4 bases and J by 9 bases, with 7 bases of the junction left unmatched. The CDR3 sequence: CASSSVAGAGEQFF. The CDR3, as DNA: TGTGCCAGCAGCTCGGTAGCGGGAGCGGGTGAGCAGTTCTTC.

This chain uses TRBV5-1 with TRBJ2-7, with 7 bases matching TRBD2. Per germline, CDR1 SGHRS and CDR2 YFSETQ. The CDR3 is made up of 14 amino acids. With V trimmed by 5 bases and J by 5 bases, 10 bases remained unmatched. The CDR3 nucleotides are TGCGCCAGCAGGGGGAGGGGAGGGGTCCACGAGCAGTACTTC. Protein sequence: CASRGRGGVHEQYF.

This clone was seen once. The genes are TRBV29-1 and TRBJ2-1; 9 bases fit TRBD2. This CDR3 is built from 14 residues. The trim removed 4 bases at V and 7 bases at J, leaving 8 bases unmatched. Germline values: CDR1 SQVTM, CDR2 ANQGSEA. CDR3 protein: CSVGLSGRSNEQFF. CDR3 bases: TGCAGCGTTGGCCTAAGCGGGAGGTCAAATGAGCAGTTCTTC.

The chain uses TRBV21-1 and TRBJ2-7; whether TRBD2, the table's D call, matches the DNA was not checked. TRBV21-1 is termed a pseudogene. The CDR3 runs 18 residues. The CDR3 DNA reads TGTGCCAGCAGCAGCTGTCCTAGTGAGCGGTGCGGGGACTACGAGCAGTACTTC. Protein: CASSSCPSERCGDYEQYF.

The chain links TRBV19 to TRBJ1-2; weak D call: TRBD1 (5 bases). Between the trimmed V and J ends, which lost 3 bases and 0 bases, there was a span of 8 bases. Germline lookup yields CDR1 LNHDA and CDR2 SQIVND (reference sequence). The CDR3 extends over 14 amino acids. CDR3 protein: CASSMVTANYGYTF. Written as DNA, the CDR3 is TGTGCCAGTAGTATGGTGACAGCTAACTATGGCTACACCTTC.

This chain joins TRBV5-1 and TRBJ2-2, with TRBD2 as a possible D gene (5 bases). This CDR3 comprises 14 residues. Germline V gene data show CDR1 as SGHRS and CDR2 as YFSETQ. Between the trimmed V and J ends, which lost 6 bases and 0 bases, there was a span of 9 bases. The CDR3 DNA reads TGCGCCAGCAAGGAGGAGACGAACACCGGGGAGCTGTTTTTT. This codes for CASKEETNTGELFF.

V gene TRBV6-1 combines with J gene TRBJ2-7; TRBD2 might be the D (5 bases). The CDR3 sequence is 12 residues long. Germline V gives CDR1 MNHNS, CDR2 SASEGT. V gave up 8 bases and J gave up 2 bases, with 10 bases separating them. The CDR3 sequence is CASATAAYEQYF. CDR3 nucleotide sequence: TGTGCCAGCGCCACAGCGGCCTACGAGCAGTACTTC.

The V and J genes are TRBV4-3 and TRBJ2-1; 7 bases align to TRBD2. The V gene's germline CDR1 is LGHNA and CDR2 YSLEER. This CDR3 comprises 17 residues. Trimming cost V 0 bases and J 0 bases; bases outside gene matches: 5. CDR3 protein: CASSQDQRGLSYNEQFF. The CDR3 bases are TGCGCCAGCAGCCAAGACCAGCGGGGCCTCTCCTACAATGAGCAGTTCTTC.

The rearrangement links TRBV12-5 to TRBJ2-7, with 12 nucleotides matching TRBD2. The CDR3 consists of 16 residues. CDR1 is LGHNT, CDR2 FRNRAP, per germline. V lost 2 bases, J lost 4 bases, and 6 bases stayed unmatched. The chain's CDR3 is CASGLRLAGGLYEQYF. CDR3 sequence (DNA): TGTGCTAGTGGTTTGAGGCTAGCGGGAGGGCTTTACGAGCAGTACTTC.

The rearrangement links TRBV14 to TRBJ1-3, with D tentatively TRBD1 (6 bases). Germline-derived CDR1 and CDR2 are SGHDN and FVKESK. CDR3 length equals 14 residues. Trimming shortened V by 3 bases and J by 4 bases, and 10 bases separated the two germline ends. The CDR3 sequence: CASSQDSLGNTIYF. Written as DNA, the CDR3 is TGTGCCAGCAGCCAGGACAGTCTGGGAAACACCATATATTTT.

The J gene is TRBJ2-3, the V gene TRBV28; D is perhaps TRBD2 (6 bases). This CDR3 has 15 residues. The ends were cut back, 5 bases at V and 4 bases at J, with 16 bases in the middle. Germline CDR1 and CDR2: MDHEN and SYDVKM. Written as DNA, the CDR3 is TGTGCCAGCAGTCTGACGCGGGGTCGCGCAGATACGCAGTATTTT. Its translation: CASSLTRGRADTQYF.

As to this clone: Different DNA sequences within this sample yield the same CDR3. CDR3 loop: CASSPGLAGVTDTQYF. The CDR3 coding sequence is TGTGCCAGCAGCCCTGGACTAGCGGGAGTCACAGATACGCAGTATTTT. The chain carries TRBV4-2 and TRBJ2-3; 13 bases are a match to TRBD2. The V gene's germline CDR1 is LGHNA and CDR2 YNFKEQ. Unmatched junction bases numbered 3, after V lost 4 bases and J lost 2 bases. This CDR3 comprises 16 residues.

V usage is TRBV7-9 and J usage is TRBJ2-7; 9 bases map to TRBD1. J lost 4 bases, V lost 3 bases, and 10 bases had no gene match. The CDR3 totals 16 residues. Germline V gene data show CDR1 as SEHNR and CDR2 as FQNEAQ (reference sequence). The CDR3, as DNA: TGTGCCAGCAGCTTTGATTCCGGGACAGGGCGGTACGAGCAGTACTTC. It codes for CASSFDSGTGRYEQYF.

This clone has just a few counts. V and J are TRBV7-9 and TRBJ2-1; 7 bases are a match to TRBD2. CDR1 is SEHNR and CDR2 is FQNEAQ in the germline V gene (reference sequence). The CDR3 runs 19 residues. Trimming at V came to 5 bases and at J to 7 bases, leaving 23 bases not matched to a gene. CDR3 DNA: TGTGCCAGCAGCCCACCCCCCCGACAACAGCGGGAAACGTTTAATGAGCAGTTCTTC. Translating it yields CASSPPPRQQRETFNEQFF.

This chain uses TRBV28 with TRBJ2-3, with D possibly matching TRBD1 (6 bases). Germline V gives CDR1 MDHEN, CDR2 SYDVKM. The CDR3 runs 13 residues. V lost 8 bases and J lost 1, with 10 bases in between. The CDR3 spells CASRWTGTDTQYF. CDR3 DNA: TGTGCCAGCCGATGGACAGGCACAGATACGCAGTATTTT.

The CDR3 loop reads CASGFARTSGSHSYEQYF. The CDR3 DNA follows: TGTGCTAGTGGTTTCGCCCGGACTAGCGGGAGTCACTCCTACGAGCAGTACTTC. The chain carries TRBV12-5 and TRBJ2-7, with 13 bases fitting TRBD2. The germline V gene encodes CDR1 LGHNT and CDR2 FRNRAP. The CDR3 runs 18 residues. The junction had 8 bases not matched to a gene; V was cut back by 3 bases and J by 0 bases. Full variable domain (remainder filled in from reference TRBV12-5 and TRBJ2-7): DARVTQTPRHKVTEMGQEVTMRCQPILGHNTVFWYRQTMMQGLELLAYFRNRAPLDDSGMPKDRFSAEMPDATLATLKIQPSEPRDSAVYFCASGFARTSGSHSYEQYFGPGTRLTVT.